One and the same sample provided the 16 T cell receptor beta chains below, sequenced in a study of identical twins. TCRdb re-called the 5' RACE reads with MiXCR, one entry per CDR3 protein. This sample has about 280,000 distinct CDR3 sequences, with more than 6.5% found just once. The sample was also reused in another study, on yellow fever vaccine responses in identical twins.

Material for sequencing was memory (CD45RO+) T cells sorted from blood. These receptors were obtained from a woman aged 18-35 years in good health.

V usage is TRBV28 and J usage is TRBJ2-7; D may be TRBD1 or TRBD2 (5 bases each). The germline gives CDR1 MDHEN, CDR2 SYDVKM. V lost 5 bases and J 1 base, leaving 6 bases between the germline ends. This CDR3 region has 12 residues. CDR3 sequence reads: CASSEGSYEQYF. The DNA for the CDR3 is TGTGCCAGCAGTGAGGGGTCCTACGAGCAGTACTTC.

This clonotype was recorded a few times. This chain joins TRBV4-1 and TRBJ2-1, with 12 bases that match TRBD1. The V gene end was trimmed by 1 base and the J gene end by 8 bases; junction bases not matched to a gene: 6. This CDR3 is 16 amino acids long. Germline CDR1 and CDR2: MGHRA and YSYEKL. The CDR3 spells CASSQGPGQGAHEQFF. In nucleotides, the CDR3 is TGCGCCAGCAGCCAAGGGCCGGGACAGGGGGCCCATGAGCAGTTCTTC.

A few counts support this clonotype. The chain carries TRBV11-2 and TRBJ2-2, with 8 bases lining up with TRBD1. J lost 7 bases, V lost 2 bases, and 18 bases had no gene match. Germline assignment: CDR1 SGHAT and CDR2 FQNNGV. This CDR3 is 19 amino acids long. This chain's CDR3 is CASSLLLMGTGRLNGELFF. The CDR3, as DNA: TGTGCCAGCAGCTTATTATTAATGGGGACAGGAAGGTTAAACGGGGAGCTGTTTTTT.

This rearrangement joins TRBV5-1 to TRBJ1-3; D is uncertain. Germline CDR1 is SGHRS and CDR2 is YFSETQ. V gave up 0 bases and J gave up 3 bases, with 16 bases separating them. This CDR3 spans 17 amino acids. Here the CDR3 reads CASSLDRTVGGGNTIYF. The CDR3 DNA sequence: TGCGCCAGCAGCTTGGATCGGACCGTCGGCGGTGGAAACACCATATATTTT.

This clonotype was detected many times. The CDR3 sequence is CSASPGQGSDGYTF. CDR3 coding DNA: TGCAGTGCTAGTCCGGGACAGGGTTCTGATGGCTACACCTTC. The rearrangement joins TRBV20-1 to TRBJ1-2; 9 positions match TRBD1. Germline assignment: CDR1 DFQATT and CDR2 SNEGSKA (reference sequence). The CDR3 loop spans 14 amino acids. V gave up 3 bases and J gave up 6 bases; unmatched junction bases: 8.

The rearrangement uses TRBV3-1 and TRBJ2-3; no clear D gene. Trimming stripped 2 bases from V and 6 bases from J, with 9 bases between. In germline, CDR1 is LGHDT, CDR2 YNNKEL (reference sequence). The CDR3 extends over 13 amino acids. Written as DNA, the CDR3 is TGTGCCAGCAGCCAAACCCGGCTGGATACGCAGTATTTT. Amino acid sequence: CASSQTRLDTQYF.

This clonotype was found a few times. This sequence joins TRBV9 and TRBJ2-5, with 8 bases aligning to TRBD1. Germline assignment: CDR1 SGDLS and CDR2 YYNGEE. Trimming cost V 4 bases and J 2 bases; bases outside gene matches: 10. CDR3 length equals 16 residues. CDR3 amino acids: CASSPLTGGLQETQYF. CDR3 in DNA: TGTGCCAGCAGCCCCCTCACAGGGGGATTACAAGAGACCCAGTACTTC.

This clonotype was seen a handful of times. The genes are TRBV27 and TRBJ1-1; the match to TRBD1 covers 9 bases. The V gene's germline CDR1 is MNHEY and CDR2 SMNVEV (reference sequence). Trimming cost V 7 bases and J 5 bases; bases outside gene matches: 8. The length of the CDR3 is 14 residues. CDR3 residues: CASTLTGGYTEAFF. CDR3 in DNA: TGTGCCAGCACGTTGACAGGGGGTTATACTGAAGCTTTCTTT.

The chain employs TRBV15 and TRBJ2-1, with unresolved D. The CDR3 sequence is 15 residues long. Trimming removed 4 bases at V and 1 base at J, with 11 bases between. Per germline, CDR1 LNHNV and CDR2 YYDKDF (reference sequence). The CDR3 region is CATSTFGESYNEQFF. DNA of the CDR3: TGTGCCACCAGCACTTTTGGAGAATCCTACAATGAGCAGTTCTTC.

This clonotype has more than one count but fewer than ten. CDR3 protein: CSAPPGQGYEQFF. CDR3 nucleotide sequence: TGCAGTGCTCCACCGGGACAGGGGTATGAGCAGTTCTTC. The chain has TRBV20-1 and TRBJ2-1; 10 bases map to TRBD1. This CDR3 region has 13 residues. Germline trimming cut 5 bases from V and 8 bases from J; bases unmatched to any gene: 6. The germline V gene encodes CDR1 DFQATT and CDR2 SNEGSKA (reference sequence).

This clonotype has more than one count but fewer than ten. The V gene is TRBV3-1, the J gene TRBJ1-1; the D is unclear. V was shortened by 1 base and J by 5 bases, with 5 bases between the two germline ends. Germline CDR1 is LGHDT and CDR2 is YNNKEL (reference sequence). The CDR3 is 12 residues long. The CDR3 nucleotides are TGTGCCAGCAGCCAAGTGGAGACTGAAGCTTTCTTT. Amino acids: CASSQVETEAFF. Full variable domain (rest looked up from reference TRBV3-1 and TRBJ1-1): DTAVSQTPKYLVTQMGNDKSIKCEQNLGHDTMYWYKQDSKKFLKIMFSYNNKELIINETVPNRFSPKSPDKAHLNLHINSLELGDSAVYFCASSQVETEAFFGQGTRLTVV.

The chain carries TRBV11-3 and TRBJ1-1; the D is unclear. Germline-derived CDR1 and CDR2 are SGHNT and YENEEA. The CDR3 covers 15 residues. Trimming took off 1 base at V and 8 bases at J, with 17 bases between the two ends. The CDR3 reads CASSLGLGGNAEAFF. The CDR3 region has the DNA TGTGCCAGCAGCTTAGGGTTAGGTGGCAATGCGGAAGCTTTCTTT.

This clonotype was seen repeatedly, ten times or more. This sequence joins TRBV28 and TRBJ2-3, with D uncertain. CDR1 and CDR2 from the germline V gene are MDHEN and SYDVKM. V was shortened by 2 bases and J by 2 bases, with 11 bases between the two germline ends. The CDR3 length is 15 residues. This CDR3 reads CASSLQPPSTDTQYF. In DNA, the CDR3 is TGTGCCAGCAGTTTACAACCTCCGTCCACAGATACGCAGTATTTT.

This clonotype has just a few counts. J is TRBJ2-3 and V is TRBV12-3 or TRBV12-4; TRBD2 agrees at 8 bases. V was pared by 10 bases and J by 0 bases, with 9 bases of the junction left unmatched. This CDR3 has 15 residues. Here the CDR3 DNA reads TGTGCCACCCGGAACGGGGGGGCTAGCACAGATACGCAGTATTTT. Translating it yields CATRNGGASTDTQYF.

This clonotype showed up many times. The chain uses TRBV7-9 and TRBJ2-7; D ambiguous. The V end lost 0 bases, the J end lost 3 bases, and 6 bases lay between the germline ends. The CDR3 sequence is 13 residues long. CDR1 is SEHNR and CDR2 is FQNEAQ in the germline V gene (reference sequence). The CDR3 reads CASSLAGNYEQYF. Written as DNA, the CDR3 is TGTGCCAGCAGCTTAGCAGGCAACTACGAGCAGTACTTC.

This chain connects TRBV28 to TRBJ2-7, with a tentative D call TRBD1 (6 bases). The CDR3 covers 12 residues. Germline V gives CDR1 MDHEN, CDR2 SYDVKM. Trimming left V 4 bases short and J 9 bases short, with 13 bases between. CDR3: CASSWGPGWQYF. The CDR3 bases are TGTGCCAGCAGTTGGGGGCCGGGTTGGCAGTACTTC.